The subject of this entry is one T cell receptor beta chain. The data belong to a study of blood T cell repertoires in COVID-19. Study at large: Sites across the United States, Italy and Spain contributed samples from acute and convalescent COVID-19.

Using immunoSEQ multiplex PCR, the repertoire was profiled, and TCRdb retains in-frame clones only, with some absent. Here the sample spans 100,000 to 150,000 clones, around 89% being singletons. Sequenced input: peripheral blood. The sequence derives from a man between 50 and 59 years old with active or convalescent COVID-19.

CDR3 nucleotide sequence: TGCGCCAGCAGCTTGGATGGGGGGACCGGTCCAGATACGCAGTATTTT. Its protein product is CASSLDGGTGPDTQYF. The V call is TRBV5-1, the J call TRBJ2-3, with a tentative D call TRBD2 (6 bases). V was trimmed by 0 bases and J by 4 bases, leaving 15 bases between them. From germline, CDR1 is SGHRS and CDR2 YFSETQ. CDR3 length: 16 residues.